This T cell receptor (beta chain) was identified in a study of blood T cell repertoires in COVID-19. Study at large: Specimens from acute and convalescent COVID-19 originated in the United States, Italy and Spain. The cDNA or gDNA used as material had been derived from T cells, B-cell-depleted T cells, or PBMCs.

Seattle's cohort entered during active infection and was followed longitudinally. CDR1 and CDR2 (germline): SGHTA, FQGTGA. The CDR3 loop spans 12 amino acids. Trimming took off 4 bases at V and 9 bases at J, with 10 bases between the two ends. Study processing details: Amplification of reference gene primers was used by the study to estimate nucleated cell counts. Clones were sequenced by immunoSEQ multiplex PCR, and TCRdb holds only the in-frame ones, with some missing. Clone size and the V and J calls come from that table; the DNA yielded D and trimming. The top ten hold roughly a sixth of the sample, which has some 180,000 clones, around nine tenths seen once.

The TCR comes from a man aged 45-65 years with COVID-19, enrolled during active disease. Material for sequencing was peripheral blood. The genes are TRBV7-3 and TRBJ2-1; no definite D call. In nucleotides, the CDR3 is TGTGCCAGCAGCTCGTTCACGGGTGAGCAGTTCTTC. Protein sequence: CASSSFTGEQFF.